This T cell receptor (beta chain) was identified during a study of low-dose radiotherapy and immunotherapy resistance in tumors. Overall study: For Cohort 1, fractions of 0.5 Gy were given every 2 weeks, reaching 6.5 Gy overall. Daily intake of oral aspirin 300 mg by patients lasted four cycles and began on cycle 1 day 1.

V lost 1 base and J 3 bases, leaving 11 bases between the germline ends. The V gene's germline CDR1 is LGHDT and CDR2 YNNKEL (reference sequence). This CDR3 comprises 15 residues. This clonotype was detected many times. With TRAV- and TRBV-specific primers, first-strand cDNA was made, covering the alpha and beta chains. TCRs underwent 20 PCR cycles of amplification with a constant-region primer and V-primer adapter. In vitro transcription amplified isolated mRNA. TCRdb recomputed calls from the reads with MiXCR, one row per CDR3 protein. This table holds tens of thousands of distinct CDR3 sequences, roughly 28% found once. Stated time point: before trial treatment. The donors' regimen was nivolumab, ipilimumab, aspirin, low-dose cyclophosphamide and low-dose radiotherapy.

Here the sequenced sample was PBMCs, taken before treatment. This chain links TRBV3-1 with TRBJ2-3; D possibly uses TRBD1 or TRBD2 (6 bases each). The sequence derives from a male donor with gallbladder cancer. The CDR3 is CASSQVQGRTDTQYF. CDR3 coding DNA: TGTGCCAGCAGCCAAGTGCAGGGGAGGACAGATACGCAGTATTTT.